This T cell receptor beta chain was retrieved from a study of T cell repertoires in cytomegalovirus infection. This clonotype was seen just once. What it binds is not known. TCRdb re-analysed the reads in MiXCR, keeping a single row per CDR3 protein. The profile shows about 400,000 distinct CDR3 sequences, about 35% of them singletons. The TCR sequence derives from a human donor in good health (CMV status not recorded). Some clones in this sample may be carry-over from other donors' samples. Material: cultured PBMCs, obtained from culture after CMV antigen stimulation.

CDR3: CAISERGGSAYTYEQYF. The CDR3 DNA sequence: TGTGCCATCAGTGAGAGGGGCGGGAGTGCATACACCTACGAGCAGTACTTC. This chain joins TRBV10-3 and TRBJ2-7; 7 bases fit TRBD2. Germline V gene sequence: CDR1 ENHRY, CDR2 SYGVKD. The CDR3 consists of 17 residues. After removal of 2 bases from V and 2 bases from J, the junction contained 12 bases not matched to a gene.